The rows below give T cell receptor beta chains drawn from one sample of a study of tumor-infiltrating lymphocytes in localized non-small cell lung cancer. Data came from immunoSEQ multiplex PCR; TCRdb stores just in-frame clones and leaves some out. The repertoire holds 9,500 to 15,000 clones, with more than 60% as singletons. Sequenced material: lung tumor tissue. These receptors all stem from a human donor with non-small cell lung cancer. The CDR3 runs from the conserved cysteine through the conserved F or W. D genes are given only for firm matches. Clone size, where shown, is once, few, many, or a class for clones that have expanded.

-	TRBV2	once	TRBJ2-1	TGTGCCAGCAGTGGCACCGATGAGCAGTTCTTC	CASSGTDEQFF
-	TRBV5-4	-	TRBJ1-3	TGTGCCAGCAGCTTGGAACAGAGAAACACCATATATTTT	CASSLEQRNTIYF
-	TRBV5-1	-	TRBJ2-3	TGCGCCAGCAGCCCAGGAGAGGGAACAGATACGCAGTATTTT	CASSPGEGTDTQYF
-	TRBV5-6	-	TRBJ1-2	TGTGCCAGCAGCTTTCCACAGGGTCAGCGTGGCTACACCTTC	CASSFPQGQRGYTF
-	TRBV19	-	TRBJ1-2	TGTGCCAGTAGTGGCAGGGTGGGTGGCTACACCTTC	CASSGRVGGYTF
-	TRBV7-2	-	TRBJ1-2	TGTGCCAGCAGCTGGGGCCTCGGTGGCTACACCTTC	CASSWGLGGYTF
-	TRBV7-8	-	TRBJ2-3	TGTGCCAGCAGCAAGGACAAGACAGATACGCAGTATTTT	CASSKDKTDTQYF
-	TRBV7-2	-	TRBJ1-5	TGTGCCAGCAGCCCCCAGGGGCAGGGCGGGAATCAGCCCCAGCATTTT	CASSPQGQGGNQPQHF
TRBD1	TRBV18	-	TRBJ1-3	TGTGCCAGCTCACCAAGGACAGGGGCGCAATCTGGAAACACCATATATTTT	CASSPRTGAQSGNTIYF
TRBD1	TRBV5-6	-	TRBJ2-4	TGTGCCAGCAGCCCCCGGACAGGGGACAACATTCAGTACTTC	CASSPRTGDNIQYF
-	TRBV5-1	-	TRBJ2-2	TGCGCCAGCAGCGTGGAGGGGTTCCACACCGGGGAGCTGTTTTTT	CASSVEGFHTGELFF
TRBD1	TRBV7-9	-	TRBJ2-3	TGTGCCAGCAGCGGGACAGGGAATGGCCCCACAGATACGCAGTATTTT	CASSGTGNGPTDTQYF
TRBD2	TRBV29-1	few	TRBJ2-3	TGCAGCGTTTCCGCGGGGGAGCTCACAGATACGCAGTATTTT	CSVSAGELTDTQYF
-	TRBV10-3	-	TRBJ2-2	TGTGCCATCAGTCGTGGACAGTCGAACACCGGGGAGCTGTTTTTT	CAISRGQSNTGELFF
-	TRBV29-1	-	TRBJ1-1	TGCAGCCTTGGGGTTGGGGGGGACACTGAAGCTTTCTTT	CSLGVGGDTEAFF
TRBD1	TRBV19	-	TRBJ1-2	TGTGCCAGTAGTATTCGGGACAGCAATAACTATGGCTACACCTTC	CASSIRDSNNYGYTF
-	TRBV4-3	-	TRBJ2-2	TGCGCCAGCAGCCAAGATGTCCAGGGGGGAACGAACACCGGGGAGCTGTTTTTT	CASSQDVQGGTNTGELFF
-	TRBV7-9	-	TRBJ1-4	TGTGCCAGCAGCTTAACCCAGGGGCTTAATGAAAAACTGTTTTTT	CASSLTQGLNEKLFF
-	TRBV5-1	-	TRBJ1-2	TGCGCCAGCAGCTTGGATAGCAATTCGTATGGCTACACCTTC	CASSLDSNSYGYTF
-	TRBV27	few	TRBJ2-5	TGTGCCAGCAGTTTTGCCAGGGGAGAGACCCAGTACTTC	CASSFARGETQYF
TRBD1	TRBV6-4	-	TRBJ1-1	TGTGCCAGCAGGGGGACAGGCACTGAAGCTTTCTTT	CASRGTGTEAFF
TRBD2	TRBV7-2	-	TRBJ2-4	TGTGCCAGCAGCTCTAGCGGGACCGGAAACATTCAGTACTTC	CASSSSGTGNIQYF
TRBD1	TRBV5-6	-	TRBJ1-2	TGTGCCAGCAGCCCCGGACAGGGGGCGAGGGTACCCGGCTACACCTTC	CASSPGQGARVPGYTF
TRBD2	TRBV18	few	TRBJ2-5	TGTGCCAGCTCACGTATAGCGGGGGGAGATGAGACCCAGTACTTC	CASSRIAGGDETQYF
-	TRBV7-2	-	TRBJ2-3	TGTGCCAGCAGCCTACAACTTGTATCAGATACGCAGTATTTT	CASSLQLVSDTQYF
TRBD2	TRBV9	-	TRBJ2-1	TGTGCCACTGGGACTAGTTTTAATGAGCAGTTCTTC	CATGTSFNEQFF
-	TRBV28	-	TRBJ1-2	TGTGCCAGCAGTTTATCTTCGGGGCTCGGCTACACCTTC	CASSLSSGLGYTF
TRBD2	TRBV6-5	-	TRBJ2-1	TGTGCCAGCGGATTAGCGGGGGGTTCCAATGAGCAGTTCTTC	CASGLAGGSNEQFF
TRBD1	TRBV29-1	-	TRBJ2-2	TGCAGCGTCAAGAGCCCGGGACAGGGCACCGGGGAGCTGTTTTTT	CSVKSPGQGTGELFF
-	TRBV15	-	TRBJ1-5	TGTGCCACCAGCAGAGACAGGGGAAACCAGCCCCAGCATTTT	CATSRDRGNQPQHF
-	TRBV7-8	-	TRBJ1-6	TGTGCCAGCAGCTTACGGGCGGGACGCCTTAATTCACCCCTCCACTTT	CASSLRAGRLNSPLHF
-	TRBV18	once	TRBJ2-1	TGTGCCAGCTCACCGAAGCCGTACAATGAGCAGTTCTTC	CASSPKPYNEQFF
TRBD1	TRBV5-1	-	TRBJ2-3	TGCGCCAGCACCGGAACAGGGGGCAGGGATACGCAGTATTTT	CASTGTGGRDTQYF
TRBD1	TRBV27	-	TRBJ1-6	TGTGCCAGCAGTCCCCAGACAGGGGGCCGCAATTCACCCCTCCACTTT	CASSPQTGGRNSPLHF
TRBD1	TRBV19	once	TRBJ1-2	TGTGCCAGTAGTAAAACATCGACAGGGACGATCAACTATGGCTACACCTTC	CASSKTSTGTINYGYTF
-	TRBV4-3	-	TRBJ2-5	TGCGCCAGCAGCCAACCGAGGACTGCCGAAGAGACCCAGTACTTC	CASSQPRTAEETQYF
-	TRBV19	-	TRBJ1-1	TGTGCCAGTAGTTTCACCCCCGGGACACAGAACACTGAAGCTTTCTTT	CASSFTPGTQNTEAFF
TRBD1	TRBV10-3	-	TRBJ2-5	TGTGCCATCAGTGAGCCGGGACAGGGGGTGGAGACCCAGTACTTC	CAISEPGQGVETQYF
-	TRBV30	few	TRBJ1-2	TGTGCCTGGAGTCGGGAGGGTTACGGGGACTATGGCTACACCTTC	CAWSREGYGDYGYTF
-	TRBV27	-	TRBJ1-2	TGTGCCAGCACATCGGCCCCGGGGGTTGGCTACACCTTC	CASTSAPGVGYTF
-	TRBV19	once	TRBJ2-5	TGTGCCAGTAGTATAAACGGGGAGACCCAGTACTTC	CASSINGETQYF
-	TRBV6-5	-	TRBJ1-5	TGTGCCAGCAGTAAACCGACAGGGCCCCAGCATTTT	CASSKPTGPQHF
-	TRBV10-1	-	TRBJ1-3	TGCGCCAGCAGTGAGACAACAGTTACCTCTGGAAACACCATATATTTT	CASSETTVTSGNTIYF
-	TRBV6-1	large	TRBJ2-2	TGTGCCAGTAACAGTGTAGGCACCGGGGAGCTGTTTTTT	CASNSVGTGELFF
TRBD1	TRBV10-3	-	TRBJ2-7	TGTGCCATCAGGGACAGGGCCTCCTACGAGCAGTACTTC	CAIRDRASYEQYF
-	TRBV13	-	TRBJ1-2	TGTGCCAGCAGCCGGGTCGATCTCCCTGGCTACACCTTC	CASSRVDLPGYTF
-	TRBV5-4	-	TRBJ2-2	TGTGCCAGCAGCCCGGAAACCATATCCACCGGGGAGCTGTTTTTT	CASSPETISTGELFF